The sequence of this T cell receptor beta chain was determined in a study of low-dose radiotherapy and immunotherapy resistance in tumors. Time point specified: after trial treatment. The treatment denotes: LDRT plus nivolumab, ipilimumab, low-dose cyclophosphamide and aspirin (RACIN trial). The presence of advanced solid tumors lacking tumor-infiltrating lymphocytes characterized eligible patients. The table lists this clonotype with many counts. This CDR3 has 15 amino acids. V lost 6 bases to trimming and J lost 6 bases; unmatched junction nucleotides: 11. Per the germline V gene, CDR1 is DFQATT and CDR2 is SNEGSKA (reference sequence). First-strand cDNA used TRAV- and TRBV-specific primers, covering alpha and beta chains. With a constant-region primer and a V-primer adapter, TCRs were subjected to 15 to 25 PCR cycles of amplification. TCRdb independently ran MiXCR on the reads; one entry per CDR3 protein. The profile shows 60,000 or so distinct CDR3 sequences, roughly 23% of them singletons.

Sequencing was performed on PBMCs, taken after low-dose radiotherapy plus immunotherapy. This TCR derives from a male donor with prostate cancer. The chain is built from TRBV20-1 and TRBJ2-3, with 11 bases that match TRBD2. CDR3 nucleotide sequence: TGCAGTGCCCAACTAGCGGGGGATTTCACGGATACGCAGTATTTT. Amino acid sequence: CSAQLAGDFTDTQYF.